Following are 26 T cell receptor beta chains from one sample sequenced in a study of T-cell memory formation after mild COVID-19. TCRdb reprocessed the 5' RACE reads with MiXCR, giving one entry per CDR3 protein. Of 450,000 or so distinct CDR3 sequences listed, roughly 23% are singletons. Source material: PBMCs or a T cell subset sorted from them (not recorded which). These receptors were collected from an adult woman who had mild COVID-19 (a few samples of this study predate the infection). Cell type and time point are not known.

The V call is TRBV20-1, the J call TRBJ2-2; D may correspond to TRBD1 or TRBD2 (5 bases each). Deletions cut 5 bases from V and 3 bases from J, with 13 bases between. The CDR3 covers 14 residues. CDR1 and CDR2 from the germline V gene are DFQATT and SNEGSKA (reference sequence). The CDR3 DNA reads TGCAGTGCTTTGAGGGACCCACACACCGGGGAGCTGTTTTTT. It specifies CSALRDPHTGELFF.

Regarding this clonotype: The junction and the germline gene differ at one end; a read error may be behind it. This chain joins TRBV12-3 or TRBV12-4 and TRBJ2-3, with a weak D call TRBD2 (6 bases). The CDR3 is made up of 13 amino acids. CDR3 region: CASSIADTDTQYF. The CDR3 DNA sequence: TGTGCCAGCAGTATAGCGGATACAGATACGCAGTATTTT.

There are a few counts of this clonotype. This chain connects TRBV20-1 to TRBJ1-1; perhaps TRBD1 as D (6 bases). The CDR3 length is 13 residues. CDR1 and CDR2 from the germline V gene are DFQATT and SNEGSKA (reference sequence). V dropped 4 bases and J dropped 6 bases, with 15 bases sitting between them. CDR3 sequence (DNA): TGCAGTGCTACGAGAGGACAGTTCTCTGAAGCTTTCTTT. It encodes CSATRGQFSEAFF.

This clonotype was counted only a few times. The gene calls are TRBV9 and TRBJ1-2; 7 bases fit TRBD1. The CDR3 has 13 residues. Germline trimming cut 3 bases from V and 7 bases from J; bases unmatched to any gene: 6. Germline V gives CDR1 SGDLS, CDR2 YYNGEE. The CDR3 spells CASSGTGGFGYTF. CDR3 sequence (DNA): TGTGCCAGCAGCGGGACAGGCGGGTTTGGCTACACCTTC.

V usage is TRBV7-9 and J usage is TRBJ1-2, with TRBD1 matching 8 bases. CDR3 length equals 19 residues. The V gene end was trimmed by 6 bases and the J gene end by 2 bases; junction bases not matched to a gene: 20. Germline assignment: CDR1 SEHNR and CDR2 FQNEAQ (reference sequence). The CDR3 is CASSRILVTGVIPNYGYTF. The DNA of the CDR3 is TGTGCCAGCAGTCGTATCCTGGTGACAGGGGTTATCCCGAACTATGGCTACACCTTC.

This clonotype was recorded a few times. J is TRBJ1-4 and V is TRBV6-5; 11 bases map to TRBD1. This CDR3 has 18 amino acids. Germline V lookup: CDR1 MNHEY, CDR2 SVGAGI. The J segment lost 7 bases and the V segment lost 2 bases, leaving 12 bases of the junction unmatched. CDR3: CASSYKRSTGTGGEKLFF. The CDR3 region has the DNA TGTGCCAGCAGTTACAAACGATCCACCGGGACAGGGGGTGAAAAACTGTTTTTT.

The genes are TRBV9 and TRBJ2-3; D gene uncertain. The CDR3 consists of 12 residues. V lost 4 bases, J lost 4 bases, and 7 bases lay in between. Looked up from germline, CDR1 is SGDLS and CDR2 is YYNGEE. CDR3 nucleotide sequence: TGTGCCAGCAGCAGGGCAGCAGATACGCAGTATTTT. Its translation is CASSRAADTQYF.

A few counts support this clonotype. V usage is TRBV7-2 and J usage is TRBJ2-7; D perhaps matches TRBD1 (6 bases). The CDR3 spans 15 residues. V dropped 0 bases and J dropped 3 bases, with 12 bases sitting between them. Germline CDR1 is SGHTA and CDR2 is FQGNSA. The CDR3 sequence is CASSLATGISYEQYF. CDR3 coding DNA: TGTGCCAGCAGCTTAGCGACAGGTATCAGCTACGAGCAGTACTTC.

Regarding this clonotype: A junction end diverges from the germline sequence, so it may reflect a read error. This chain links TRBV18 with TRBJ2-1, with 7 bases that match TRBD2. Germline values: CDR1 KGHSH, CDR2 LQKENI. The CDR3 is 16 residues long. Here the CDR3 DNA reads TGTGCCAACTCACCTTCTAGCGGATTTTCCTACAATGAGCAGTTCTTC. Its translation is CANSPSSGFSYNEQFF.

The chain has TRBV20-1 and TRBJ1-2, with a tentative D call TRBD1 (6 bases). Trimming took 5 bases from V and 2 from J, leaving 9 bases between them. Germline V lookup: CDR1 DFQATT, CDR2 SNEGSKA (reference sequence). The CDR3 covers 12 residues. In nucleotides, the CDR3 is TGCAGTGCTTCCCAGGGGAACTATGGCTACACCTTC. Encoded protein: CSASQGNYGYTF.

The J gene is TRBJ2-3, the V gene TRBV7-8; D unclear. V dropped 1 base and J dropped 2 bases, with 7 bases sitting between them. The germline V gene encodes CDR1 SGHVS and CDR2 FQNEAQ. The length of the CDR3 is 14 residues. The CDR3 DNA reads as TGTGCCAGCAGCTTAGTTGTAGACACAGATACGCAGTATTTT. Encoded protein: CASSLVVDTDTQYF. Full variable domain (missing parts from reference TRBV7-8 and TRBJ2-3): GAGVSQSPRYKVAKRGQDVALRCDPISGHVSLFWYQQALGQGPEFLTYFQNEAQLDKSGLPSDRFFAERPEGSVSTLKIQRTQQEDSAVYLCASSLVVDTDTQYFGPGTRLTVL.

The gene calls are TRBV20-1 and TRBJ1-2; D is uncertain. CDR1 is DFQATT, CDR2 SNEGSKA, per germline (reference sequence). The V end was cut by 6 bases, the J end by 7 bases, with 15 bases between. The CDR3 is 12 residues long. The CDR3: CSAQPRYGGYTF. Written as DNA, the CDR3 is TGCAGTGCCCAACCGCGTTACGGTGGCTACACCTTC.

The chain couples TRBV27 to TRBJ1-5, with 7 bases that match TRBD1. Germline CDR1 and CDR2: MNHEY and SMNVEV (reference sequence). V was pared by 7 bases and J by 2 bases, with 8 bases of the junction left unmatched. CDR3 size: 15 residues. The CDR3 bases are TGTGCCAGCACCGTTACCGGGACAGGCAATCAGCCCCAGCATTTT. The encoded protein is CASTVTGTGNQPQHF.

The V call is TRBV20-1, the J call TRBJ2-3, with TRBD2 matching 9 bases. Germline CDR1 reads DFQATT; CDR2 reads SNEGSKA (reference sequence). V lost 0 bases to trimming and J lost 7 bases; unmatched junction nucleotides: 8. This CDR3 is 15 amino acids long. The CDR3 DNA reads as TGCAGTGCTAGAGATGAGGGACTAGCAAGTCATACGCAGTATTTT. It specifies CSARDEGLASHTQYF.

V and J are TRBV5-1 and TRBJ2-5, with D perhaps matching TRBD1 or TRBD2 (6 bases each). Germline V gene sequence: CDR1 SGHRS, CDR2 YFSETQ. Trimming shortened V by 6 bases and J by 5 bases, and 23 bases separated the two germline ends. There are 16 residues in the CDR3. DNA of the CDR3: TGCGCCAGCACCCTAAGGGGGGACCTGGCAATGGAGACCCAGTACTTC. Translated: CASTLRGDLAMETQYF.

This chain links TRBV3-1 with TRBJ1-1; TRBD1 might be the D (5 bases). Germline lookup yields CDR1 LGHDT and CDR2 YNNKEL (reference sequence). The CDR3 length is 13 residues. V shed 1 base and J shed 4 bases, with 7 bases lying between them. The CDR3 DNA sequence: TGTGCCAGCAGCCAAGCCCAGGGCACTGAAGCTTTCTTT. Amino acids: CASSQAQGTEAFF.

This clonotype came up a few times. The CDR3 region is CASPRAGHRTNIQYF. The CDR3 DNA is TGTGCCAGCCCCAGGGCGGGACACCGGACCAACATTCAGTACTTC. The V and J genes are TRBV25-1 and TRBJ2-4, with D possibly called TRBD1 or TRBD2 (6 bases each). Germline CDR1 is MGHDK and CDR2 is SYGVNS. This CDR3 comprises 15 residues. Trimming took off 8 bases at V and 7 bases at J, with 21 bases between the two ends. Using reference TRBV25-1 and TRBJ2-4 for the parts outside the CDR3, the full variable domain is EADIYQTPRYLVIGTGKKITLECSQTMGHDKMYWYQQDPGMELHLIHYSYGVNSTEKGDLSSESTVSRIRTEHFPLTLESARPSHTSQYLCASPRAGHRTNIQYFGAGTRLSVL.

In DNA form, the CDR3 reads TGTGCCACCAGTGAGGCTAGCACAGATACGCAGTATTTT. It yields the protein CATSEASTDTQYF. The V call is TRBV24-1, the J call TRBJ2-3; D is ambiguous. The CDR3 extends over 13 amino acids. V was shortened by 4 bases and J by 0 bases, with 4 bases between the two germline ends. The germline V gene has CDR1 KGHDR and CDR2 SFDVKD.

Of note for this clonotype: A read error is likely, as this CDR3 ends without the conserved phenylalanine or tryptophan. It is unclear where the CDR3 begins or ends on the DNA, so no DNA is shown, and the CDR3 is as TCRdb lists it. The chain uses TRBV6-5 and TRBJ2-4; the table's D gene call, TRBD1, was not cross checked with the DNA. Termini included, the CDR3 measures 9 amino acids. Germline CDR1 reads MNHEY; CDR2 reads SVGAGI. This CDR3 reads CASPPPGFL.

This clonotype occurred a few times. This chain joins TRBV29-1 and TRBJ1-2, with D possibly matching TRBD1 (5 bases). The germline CDR1 and CDR2 sequences are SQVTM and ANQGSEA. This CDR3 has 11 amino acids. The V and J ends lost 7 bases and 3 bases respectively, with 9 bases between them. In nucleotides, the CDR3 is TGCAGCGCCAGAGGGGACTATGGCTACACCTTC. This sequence encodes CSARGDYGYTF.

This clonotype was found a few times. The CDR3 loop is CSARGGTGGLYSGNTIYF. The CDR3 region has the DNA TGCAGTGCTAGAGGAGGGACAGGAGGATTATACTCTGGAAACACCATATATTTT. The chain joins TRBV20-1 to TRBJ1-3; 8 bases map to TRBD1. Germline values: CDR1 DFQATT, CDR2 SNEGSKA (reference sequence). The CDR3 consists of 18 residues. V shed 1 base and J 0 bases; nucleotides not matched to a gene: 11.

The gene calls are TRBV5-1 and TRBJ2-7; 13 positions agree with TRBD2. The CDR3 runs to 16 residues. Trimming removed 4 bases from V and 2 bases from J; junction bases left unmatched: 6. From germline, CDR1 is SGHRS and CDR2 YFSETQ. This CDR3 reads CASSRTSGGETYEQYF. DNA of the CDR3: TGCGCCAGCAGCAGGACTAGCGGGGGTGAGACCTACGAGCAGTACTTC.

This rearrangement joins TRBV24-1 to TRBJ2-1, with 11 bases matching TRBD2. The trim removed 7 bases at V and 3 bases at J, leaving 7 bases unmatched. Germline V CDR1 and CDR2: KGHDR, SFDVKD. CDR3 length: 16 residues. The CDR3 nucleotides are TGTGCCACCAGCGCGATGACTAGCGGGATCTACAATGAGCAGTTCTTC. Translated, it gives CATSAMTSGIYNEQFF.

The rearrangement joins TRBV20-1 to TRBJ2-3; maybe TRBD2 (6 bases). V was clipped by 0 bases and J by 0 bases, with 10 bases between them. Per the germline V gene, CDR1 is DFQATT and CDR2 is SNEGSKA (reference sequence). This CDR3 has 15 amino acids. Written as DNA, the CDR3 is TGCAGTGCTAGAGATCGAGGACTAAGCACAGATACGCAGTATTTT. Encoded protein: CSARDRGLSTDTQYF.

This clonotype turned up a few times. The CDR3 DNA follows: TGTGCCAGTAGTATAATTCAGGACAGATTGAACACTGAAGCTTTCTTT. Encoded protein: CASSIIQDRLNTEAFF. The rearrangement uses TRBV19 and TRBJ1-1; perhaps TRBD1 as D (6 bases). The germline V gene encodes CDR1 LNHDA and CDR2 SQIVND (reference sequence). CDR3 size: 16 residues. Trimming left V 2 bases short and J 0 bases short, with 13 bases between.

The chain has TRBV7-6 and TRBJ2-1; TRBD2 matches 15 bases. CDR3 size: 18 residues. Trimming removed 1 base from V and 8 bases from J; junction bases left unmatched: 9. Germline V gives CDR1 SGHVS, CDR2 FNYEAQ. Here the CDR3 reads CASSLVPGLAGGGDEQFF. CDR3 nucleotides: TGTGCCAGCAGCTTAGTCCCGGGACTAGCGGGAGGCGGGGATGAGCAGTTCTTC.